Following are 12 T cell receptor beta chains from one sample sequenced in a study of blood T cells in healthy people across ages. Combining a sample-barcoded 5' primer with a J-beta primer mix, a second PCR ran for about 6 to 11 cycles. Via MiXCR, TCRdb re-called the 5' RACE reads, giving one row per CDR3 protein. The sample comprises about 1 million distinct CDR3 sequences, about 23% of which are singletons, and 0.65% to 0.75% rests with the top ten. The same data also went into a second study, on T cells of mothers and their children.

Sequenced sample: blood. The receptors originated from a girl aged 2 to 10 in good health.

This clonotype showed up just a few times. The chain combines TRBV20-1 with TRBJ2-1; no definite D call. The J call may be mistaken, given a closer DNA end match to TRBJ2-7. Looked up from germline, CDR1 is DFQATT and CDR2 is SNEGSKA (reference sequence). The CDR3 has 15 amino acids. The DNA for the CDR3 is TGCAGTGGACGGTCGAGGACCACCCATTCCTACGAGCAGTACTTC. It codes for CSGRSRTTHSYEQYF.

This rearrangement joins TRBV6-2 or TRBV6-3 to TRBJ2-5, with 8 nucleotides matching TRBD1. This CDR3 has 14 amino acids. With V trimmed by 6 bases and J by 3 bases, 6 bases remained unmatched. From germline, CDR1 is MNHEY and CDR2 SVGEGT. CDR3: CASRRGTGEETQYF. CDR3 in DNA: TGTGCCAGCAGACGCGGGACAGGAGAAGAGACCCAGTACTTC.

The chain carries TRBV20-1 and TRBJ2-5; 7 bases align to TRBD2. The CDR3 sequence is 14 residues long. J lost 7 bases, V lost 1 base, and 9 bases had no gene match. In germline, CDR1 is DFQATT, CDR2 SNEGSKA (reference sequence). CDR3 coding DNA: TGCAGTGCTAGAGTTGAGGCGGGGGTAGGGACCCAGTACTTC. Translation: CSARVEAGVGTQYF.

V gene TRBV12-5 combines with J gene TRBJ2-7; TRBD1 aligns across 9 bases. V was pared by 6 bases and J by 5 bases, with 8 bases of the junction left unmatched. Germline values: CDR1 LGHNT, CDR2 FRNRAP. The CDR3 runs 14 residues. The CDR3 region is CASGRDRVSDEQYF. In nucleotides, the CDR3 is TGTGCTAGTGGCAGGGACAGGGTATCGGACGAGCAGTACTTC.

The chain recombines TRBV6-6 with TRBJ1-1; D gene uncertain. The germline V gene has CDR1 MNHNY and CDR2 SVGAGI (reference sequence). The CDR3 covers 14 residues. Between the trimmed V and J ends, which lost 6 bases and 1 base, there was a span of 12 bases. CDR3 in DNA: TGTGCCAGCAGCCCTTCTCTTGGGAACACTGAAGCTTTCTTT. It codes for CASSPSLGNTEAFF.

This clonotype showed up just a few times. The CDR3 nucleotides are TGCAGCGCTGGCCGGAGACAAGAGACCCAGTACTTC. Protein sequence: CSAGRRQETQYF. V gene TRBV29-1 combines with J gene TRBJ2-5; D not certain. Germline CDR1 and CDR2: SQVTM and ANQGSEA. The V and J ends lost 7 bases and 2 bases respectively, with 11 bases between them. This CDR3 is 12 amino acids long.

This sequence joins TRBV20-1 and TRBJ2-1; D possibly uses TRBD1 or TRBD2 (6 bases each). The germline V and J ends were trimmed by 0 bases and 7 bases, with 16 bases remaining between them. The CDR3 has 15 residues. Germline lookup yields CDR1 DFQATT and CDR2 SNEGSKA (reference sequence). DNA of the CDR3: TGCAGTGCTAGAGATAAGGGAGGACAGCTTAATGAGCAGTTCTTC. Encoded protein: CSARDKGGQLNEQFF.

The CDR3 DNA reads TGCGCCAGCAGCCAAGATATAGGGGCTACCTCTGGAAACACCATATATTTT. This encodes CASSQDIGATSGNTIYF. V and J are TRBV4-3 and TRBJ1-3; possible D gene TRBD1, 5 bases. With 0 bases removed from V and 0 bases from J, the gap between germline ends came to 12 bases. Germline V gives CDR1 LGHNA, CDR2 YSLEER. The CDR3 runs to 17 residues.

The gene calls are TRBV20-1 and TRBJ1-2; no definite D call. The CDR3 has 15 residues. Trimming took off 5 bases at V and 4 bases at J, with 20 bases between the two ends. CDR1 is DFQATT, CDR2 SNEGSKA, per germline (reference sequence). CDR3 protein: CSAVGAGRNSYGYTF. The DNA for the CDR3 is TGCAGTGCTGTAGGAGCCGGACGGAATAGCTATGGCTACACCTTC.

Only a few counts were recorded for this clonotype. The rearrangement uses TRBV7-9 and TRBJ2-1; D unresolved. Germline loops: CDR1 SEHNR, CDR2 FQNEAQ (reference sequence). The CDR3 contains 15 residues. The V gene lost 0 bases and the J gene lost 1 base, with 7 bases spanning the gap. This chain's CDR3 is CASSLAGQSYNEQFF. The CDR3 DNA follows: TGTGCCAGCAGCTTAGCCGGGCAGTCCTACAATGAGCAGTTCTTC.

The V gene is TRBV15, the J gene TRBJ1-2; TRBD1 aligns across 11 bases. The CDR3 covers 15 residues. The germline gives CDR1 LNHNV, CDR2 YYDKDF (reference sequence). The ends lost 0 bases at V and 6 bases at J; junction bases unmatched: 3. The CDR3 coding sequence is TGTGCCACCAGCAGAGAGGGGACAGGGGGGAATGGCTACACCTTC. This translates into CATSREGTGGNGYTF.

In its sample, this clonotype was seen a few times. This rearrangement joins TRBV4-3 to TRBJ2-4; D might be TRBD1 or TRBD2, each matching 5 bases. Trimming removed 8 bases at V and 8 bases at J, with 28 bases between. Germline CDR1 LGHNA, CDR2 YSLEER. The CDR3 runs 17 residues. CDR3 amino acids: CASSPSASSGTRDIQYF. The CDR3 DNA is TGCGCCAGCTCCCCGTCAGCCTCGTCGGGGACGAGGGACATTCAGTACTTC.